The source of this TCR beta chain is a study of spatial heterogeneity in lung cancer. Described time point: sample taken at primary tumor resection. The donors comprised about 74 untreated early-stage non-small cell lung cancer patients. From the 5' RACE reads, TCRdb called clonotypes with MiXCR, one entry per CDR3 protein. The table lists 3,000 or so distinct CDR3 sequences, 5% to 7% of them singletons. General observations from the study: Tumor mutation count correlated with how many alpha and beta TCRs expanded intratumorally.

The CDR3 is 14 amino acids. Germline lookup yields CDR1 MDHEN and CDR2 SYDVKM. With 8 bases clipped from V and 5 bases from J, the junction kept 11 bases outside the gene matches. By share, this clonotype counts as medium-sized (0.01 to 0.1%). Its target is unknown. This beta chain appears as a stray read in a library generated for alpha chains; its size is not informative. The specimen was lung tumor tissue, collected at surgery. The receptor was isolated from a male donor with early-stage non-small cell lung cancer. This sequence joins TRBV28 and TRBJ1-2; 7 bases agree with TRBD1. This CDR3 reads CASGTAQGTYGYTF. The CDR3 DNA reads as TGTGCCAGCGGGACTGCACAGGGGACGTATGGCTACACCTTC.